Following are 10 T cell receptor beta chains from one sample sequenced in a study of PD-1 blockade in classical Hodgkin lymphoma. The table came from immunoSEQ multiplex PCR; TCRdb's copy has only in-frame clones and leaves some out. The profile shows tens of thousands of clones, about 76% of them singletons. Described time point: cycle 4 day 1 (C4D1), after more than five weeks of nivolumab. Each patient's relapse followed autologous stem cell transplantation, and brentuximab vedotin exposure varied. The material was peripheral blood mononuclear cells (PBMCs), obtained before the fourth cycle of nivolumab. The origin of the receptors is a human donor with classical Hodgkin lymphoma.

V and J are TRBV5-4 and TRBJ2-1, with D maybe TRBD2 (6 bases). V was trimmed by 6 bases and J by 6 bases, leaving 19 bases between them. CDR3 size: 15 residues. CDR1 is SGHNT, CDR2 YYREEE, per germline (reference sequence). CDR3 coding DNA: TGTGCCAGCACCGAACCGGGACTTAGGCGCAATGAGCAGTTCTTC. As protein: CASTEPGLRRNEQFF.

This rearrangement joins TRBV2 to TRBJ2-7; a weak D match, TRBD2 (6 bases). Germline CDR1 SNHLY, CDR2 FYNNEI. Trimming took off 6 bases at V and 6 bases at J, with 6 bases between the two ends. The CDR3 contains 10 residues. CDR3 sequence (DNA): TGTGCCAGCAGGGGGGGCGAGCAGTACTTC. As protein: CASRGGEQYF.

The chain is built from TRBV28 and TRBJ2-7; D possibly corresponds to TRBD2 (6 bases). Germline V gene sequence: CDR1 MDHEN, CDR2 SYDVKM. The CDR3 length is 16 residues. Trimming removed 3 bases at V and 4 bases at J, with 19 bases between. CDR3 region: CASSLGRRGPQYEQYF. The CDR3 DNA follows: TGTGCCAGCAGTTTGGGGAGGCGGGGACCCCAATACGAGCAGTACTTC.

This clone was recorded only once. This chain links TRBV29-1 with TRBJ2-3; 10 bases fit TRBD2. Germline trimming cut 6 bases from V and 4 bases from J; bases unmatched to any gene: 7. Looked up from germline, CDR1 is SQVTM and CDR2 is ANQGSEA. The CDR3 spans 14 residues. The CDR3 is CSVGAGGPPDTQYF. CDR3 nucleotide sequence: TGCAGCGTCGGAGCGGGAGGGCCGCCAGATACGCAGTATTTT.

CDR3 DNA sequence: TGTGCCAGCAGTTTTGGGCAGGTTCTGAGCACAGATACGCAGTATTTT. Residues: CASSFGQVLSTDTQYF. This rearrangement joins TRBV28 to TRBJ2-3; D unresolved. The CDR3 runs 16 residues. CDR1 MDHEN and CDR2 SYDVKM come from the germline V gene. V lost 3 bases, J lost 0 bases, and 13 bases lay in between.

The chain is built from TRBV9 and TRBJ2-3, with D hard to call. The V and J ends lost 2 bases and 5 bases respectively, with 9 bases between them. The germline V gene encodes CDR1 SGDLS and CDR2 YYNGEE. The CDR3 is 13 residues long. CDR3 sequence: CASSVMIGDTQYF. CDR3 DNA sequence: TGTGCCAGCAGCGTGATGATTGGAGATACGCAGTATTTT.

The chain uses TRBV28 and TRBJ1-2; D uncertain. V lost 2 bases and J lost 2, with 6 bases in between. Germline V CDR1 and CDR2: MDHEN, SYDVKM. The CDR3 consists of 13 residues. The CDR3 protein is CASSLGPNYGYTF. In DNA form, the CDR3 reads TGTGCCAGCAGTTTAGGGCCAAACTATGGCTACACCTTC.

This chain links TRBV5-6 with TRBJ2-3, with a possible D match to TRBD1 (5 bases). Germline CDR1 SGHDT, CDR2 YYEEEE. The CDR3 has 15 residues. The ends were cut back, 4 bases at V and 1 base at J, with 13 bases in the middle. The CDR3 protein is CASSGWGTGTDTQYF. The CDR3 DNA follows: TGTGCCAGCAGCGGGTGGGGCACGGGCACAGATACGCAGTATTTT.

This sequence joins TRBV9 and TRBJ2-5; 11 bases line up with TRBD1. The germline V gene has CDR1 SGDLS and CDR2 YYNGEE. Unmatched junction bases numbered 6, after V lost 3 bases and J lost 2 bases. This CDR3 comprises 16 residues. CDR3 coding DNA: TGTGCCAGCAGCGGGCCCGGGACAGGGGGGCAAGAGACCCAGTACTTC. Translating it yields CASSGPGTGGQETQYF.

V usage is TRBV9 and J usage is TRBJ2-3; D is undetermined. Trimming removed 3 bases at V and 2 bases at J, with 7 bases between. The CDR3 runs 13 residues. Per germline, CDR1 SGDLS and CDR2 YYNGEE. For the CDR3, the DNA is TGTGCCAGCAGCGAAGGGAACACAGATACGCAGTATTTT. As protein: CASSEGNTDTQYF.